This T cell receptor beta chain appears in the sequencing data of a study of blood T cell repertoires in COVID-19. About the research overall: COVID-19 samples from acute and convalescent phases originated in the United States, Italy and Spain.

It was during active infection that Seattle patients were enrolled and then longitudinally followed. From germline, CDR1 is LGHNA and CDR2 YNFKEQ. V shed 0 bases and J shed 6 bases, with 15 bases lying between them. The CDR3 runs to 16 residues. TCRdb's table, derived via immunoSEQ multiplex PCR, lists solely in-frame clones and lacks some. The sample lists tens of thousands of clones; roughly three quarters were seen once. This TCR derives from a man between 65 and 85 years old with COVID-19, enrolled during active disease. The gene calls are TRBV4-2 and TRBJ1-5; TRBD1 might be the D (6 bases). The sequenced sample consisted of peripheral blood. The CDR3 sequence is CASSQEIRTDLQPQHF. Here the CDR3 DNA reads TGTGCCAGCAGCCAAGAAATTAGGACAGATCTTCAGCCCCAGCATTTT.